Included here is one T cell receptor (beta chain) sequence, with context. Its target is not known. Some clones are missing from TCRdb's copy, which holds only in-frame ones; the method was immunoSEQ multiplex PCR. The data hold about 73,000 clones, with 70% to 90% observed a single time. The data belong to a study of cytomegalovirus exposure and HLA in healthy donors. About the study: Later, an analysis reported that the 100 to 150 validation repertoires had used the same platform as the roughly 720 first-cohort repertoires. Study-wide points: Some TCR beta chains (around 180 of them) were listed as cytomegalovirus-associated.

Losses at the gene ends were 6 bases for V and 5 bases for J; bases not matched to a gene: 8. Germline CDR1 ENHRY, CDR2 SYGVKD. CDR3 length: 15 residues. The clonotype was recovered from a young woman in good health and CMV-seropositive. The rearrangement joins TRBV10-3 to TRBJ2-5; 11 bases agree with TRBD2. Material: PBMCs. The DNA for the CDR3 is TGTGCCATCAGCGCGGGACTAGCGGATCCGGAGACCCAGTACTTC. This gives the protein CAISAGLADPETQYF.